This T cell receptor beta chain appears in the sequencing data of a study of T cell responses to AZD1222 COVID-19 vaccine (dated by TCRdb to about 2021). In the study overall: AZD1222 recipients whose second dose came at about 4 weeks and those whose second dose came at about 12 weeks were combined into one group, since spike-specific TCR depth and breadth did not differ between the two schedules. A total of 233 trial participants underwent TCR sequencing, of whom about 210 received two doses of AZD1222 and about 25 received two doses of the MenACWY control vaccine. Trial participants were enrolled by age into 18-55, 56-69 and 70-plus year subgroups, with 148, 28 and 57 TCR-sequenced participants respectively. Study-wide conclusions, independent of this receptor: In the small 56-69-year group, the increase in depth fell short of significance, most likely because of low power. Vaccine-associated CD4 TCRs spanned the whole spike protein, with dominant responses in regions 160-218 and 743-854. Participants were mostly white British, with more females than males. The authors suggested clonal diversity may have been underestimated. Conclusions about previously exposed vaccinees are limited because only five or six AZD1222 recipients were SARS-CoV-2 seropositive at baseline. After two AZD1222 doses, spike-specific TCR breadth and depth were significantly higher than at day 0 and than in MenACWY recipients. Because no samples from the day 14 peak response were available, repertoires could be characterized only after the peak T cell response. Reportedly, almost half of the unique spike-specific TCRs recognized epitopes lying outside the regions that are mutated in the B.1.351 and B.1.1.7 variants.

The label giving this sample's time point can be read as: baseline before first vaccination. The vaccinee samples were drawn from two UK trials, COV001 and COV002, one of which was a single-blind randomized controlled phase 2/3 trial testing AZD1222 (ChAdOx1 nCoV-19) in healthy adults. For TCRbeta chain sequencing, PBMC samples were collected from trial participants at day 0 and at day 28 after the second dose. The CDR3, cysteine through phenylalanine, is 17 amino acids long. The kept DNA is CDR3 alone, 51 bases in frame from the first base. The germline V gene gives CDR1 as SGHRS and CDR2 as YFSETQ. Unmatched junction bases come to 8, with V trimmed by 4 bases and J by 1 base. Note on this clone: Its antigen target is currently unknown. The sample holds no much larger clone one base away, and base qualities are not on file.

The CDR3 regions of human TCRbeta chains were analyzed by immunosequencing. For the original study's pipeline: TCRs in the repertoires were compared against a reference library of SARS-CoV-2-specific TCRs that had been generated with the MIRA antigen-specificity platform. Breadth was defined as the fraction of unique TCRs that were SARS-CoV-2-associated, and depth was defined as the fraction of total T cells that were SARS-CoV-2-associated. Using the MIRA data, each spike-specific TCR was mapped to the spike region that the TCR reacts to and placed in a CD4 or CD8 class. Log10-transformed breadth and depth values were compared by one-way ANOVA with Sidak's multiple comparisons tests. This immuneACCESS table, as held by TCRdb, lists in-frame sequences with V and J called but not all clones. Of the missing ones, under half trace to an unresolved V gene in checked studies; the others have no known cause. V and J calls and clone size come straight from that table; D and trimming were deduced from the DNA. The sample includes approximately 120,000 clones, with about nine tenths observed a single time. In total, the top ten clones hold approximately 5.2% of the sample.

The specimen was peripheral blood, collected on day 0 of AZD1222 vaccination. The chain uses TRBV5-1 and TRBJ1-5; 10 nucleotides in the junction match TRBD1. The clonotype originates from an adult in good health. CDR3 reads: CASSLGTGDWSNQPQHF. At the DNA level, the sequence is TGCGCCAGCAGCCTAGGGACAGGGGATTGGAGCAATCAGCCCCAGCATTTT.